This paragraph covers one T cell receptor beta chain sequence. Its antigen remains unidentified. Germline V CDR1 and CDR2: MNHNS, SASEGT. V lost 2 bases and J 4 bases, leaving 8 bases between the germline ends. The CDR3 length is 13 residues. The data stem from a study of cytomegalovirus exposure and HLA in healthy donors. Study-wide points: Sequence variants that were highly shared formed a cluster that was likely a sequencing artifact. Specific recognition of CMV antigens was confirmed in vitro for a few chains (all CMV-associated). The majority of TCR sequences were rare, yet some public TCRs appeared in many donors.

13 Jbeta primers and 60 Vbeta primers were used for the PCR. Authors' analysis steps: A later analysis counted about 80 million unique TCR beta chains, some 11 million shared. Some clones are missing from TCRdb's copy, which holds only in-frame ones; the method was immunoSEQ multiplex PCR. V, J and clone size were drawn from that table, and D and trimming were deduced from the DNA. Of around 79,000 clones detected, under 85% appear once; the ten largest clones hold approximately 16%. Sequenced sample: PBMCs. The chain employs TRBV6-1 and TRBJ1-2; perhaps TRBD1 as D (5 bases). The sequence derives from a middle-aged woman in good health and CMV-seropositive. The CDR3 DNA reads TGTGCCAGCAGTGAACAGGGTGCCTATGGCTACACCTTC. This gives the protein CASSEQGAYGYTF.